The 3 T cell receptor beta chains below come from one sample, sequenced in a study of cytomegalovirus exposure and HLA in healthy donors (dated 2017 in TCRdb). Library construction relied on the immunoSEQ multiplex PCR assay. A mixture of 60 forward primers for TCR Vbeta segments and 13 reverse primers for TCR Jbeta segments was used in the multiplex PCR. TCRdb limited this immuneACCESS table to in-frame rearrangements with V and J called. A share of clones is missing; checked studies link under half to unresolved V genes, and the rest is unexplained. The sample profile shows some 100,000 clones; under 85% of them were found once. The biggest ten clones account for 2.5% to 3% of the sample. Source material: PBMCs. The receptors were gathered from a female donor in good health and CMV-seropositive.

The chain couples TRBV7-9 to TRBJ1-1, with D hard to call. The germline V gene encodes CDR1 SEHNR and CDR2 FQNEAQ (reference sequence). The CDR3 contains 18 residues. The germline V and J ends were trimmed by 5 bases and 3 bases, with 25 bases remaining between them. DNA for the CDR3: TGTGCCAGCAGCCCCTTAGAAGTAGCACGACCTCAAGACACTGAAGCTTTCTTT. It specifies CASSPLEVARPQDTEAFF.

This clone was detected only a few times. V gene TRBV6-5 combines with J gene TRBJ1-1; D not certain. The V gene lost 4 bases and the J gene lost 0 bases, with 6 bases spanning the gap. CDR1 MNHEY and CDR2 SVGAGI come from the germline V gene. This CDR3 comprises 13 residues. DNA of the CDR3: TGTGCCAGCAGTTTCTCCATGAACACTGAAGCTTTCTTT. This codes for CASSFSMNTEAFF.

The rearrangement links TRBV7-2 to TRBJ2-3, with TRBD2 matching over 9 bases. Germline values: CDR1 SGHTA, CDR2 FQGNSA. The CDR3 is 14 amino acids. Germline trimming cut 4 bases from V and 3 bases from J; bases unmatched to any gene: 2. The CDR3 loop is CASSWTSETDTQYF. The DNA of the CDR3 is TGTGCCAGCAGCTGGACTAGCGAGACAGATACGCAGTATTTT. The variable domain in full, with the rest retrieved from reference TRBV7-2 and TRBJ2-3, is GAGVSQSPSNKVTEKGKDVELRCDPISGHTALYWYRQSLGQGLEFLIYFQGNSAPDKSGLPSDRFSAERTGGSVSTLTIQRTQQEDSAVYLCASSWTSETDTQYFGPGTRLTVL.